This entry concerns a single T cell receptor beta chain. This clonotype showed up just a few times. Its recognized antigen is unknown. Base qualities are missing; no much larger clone stands one base away. Trimming accounts for 3 bases at V and 1 base at J, while the number of junction bases matched to no gene is 8. The CDR3 has 16 amino acids, counting the end cysteine and phenylalanine. Only the CDR3 portion is preserved as DNA: 48 bases, with reading frame beginning at the first base. The data are from a study of T-cell memory formation after mild COVID-19 listed by TCRdb under 2021. Context from the whole study: TCR sequence clusters from the two donors were found to be largely donor specific. T-cell clones expanding and contracting after mild COVID-19 in a couple of donors were tracked by longitudinal TCRalpha and TCRbeta repertoire sequencing. The cohort comprised two young, previously healthy adult volunteers, one female and one male. Findings and caveats that apply to the study as a whole: Clones that contracted from day 15 to 85 showed balanced CD4/CD8 phenotypes, whereas a second wave of clones that expanded from day 15 to 37 leaned towards CD4+. SARS-CoV-2 specificity was not confirmed for the second-wave clones peaking on day 37. Contracting CD4+ clones appeared mostly in the CM and EM memory subsets, whereas CD8+ clones were enriched in EMRA. Only a couple of mild cases were covered in the study, and larger cohorts including severe cases with pre-infection samples were considered necessary. Some responding clones were detected in pre-infection memory, which suggested that pre-existing cross-reactive memory T cells had joined the SARS-CoV-2 response.

Ficoll-Paque density gradient centrifugation was used to isolate PBMCs. Sequencing was performed on an Illumina NovaSeq 6000. TCRalpha and TCRbeta cDNA libraries were built by 5'RACE with constant-segment primers, adding sample barcodes and unique molecular identifiers. Trizol reagent was used to extract RNA from every sample. Libraries were amplified in two PCR steps, with a second sample barcode and Illumina TruSeq adapters added in the second step. The libraries were sequenced on an Illumina NovaSeq using 2 x 150 bp paired-end reads. The paper's processing steps were these. With migec v1.2.7, reads were demultiplexed and then collapsed into UMI-guided consensus sequences. With mixcr v2.1.11, UMI consensuses were aligned to TRA and TRB V and J templates and assembled into clonotypes. A clonotype was counted as expanded or contracted only if both edgeR and NoisET called the change significant, with noise models trained on biological replicates. For edgeR calls, the cutoffs were a false discovery rate-adjusted p below 0.01 and a log2 fold-change threshold of 1. As an exploratory analysis of dynamics, PCA with hierarchical clustering was applied to max-normalized trajectories of the 1000 most abundant clonotypes. Separately sequenced CD4+ and CD8+ repertoires were used to assign the CD4 or CD8 phenotype of responding clones. TCRdb reran the public reads through fastp at Q25 and MiXCR, keeping productive beta chains. Rows are combined by CDR3 protein, so each entry shows the most common genes and DNA. The V and J calls come from TCRdb's annotation, not from the publication. Within this sample are 130,000 to 150,000 distinct CDR3 sequences, with roughly 21% of them counted one time only. In total, the top ten clones hold over 2% of the sample.

The receptor chain draws on TRBV12-3 or TRBV12-4 and TRBJ1-1, with TRBD1 matching 7 junction bases. Sequenced material: PBMCs or a T cell subset sorted from them (not recorded which). The clonotype comes from an adult woman who had mild COVID-19 (a few samples of this study predate the infection). The sample titles of this study are shuffled in the database, so cell type and time point are left out; the donor was told from shared clones. The CDR3 protein sequence reads: CASSLPQGQKNTEAFF. Read as DNA, the sequence is TGTGCCAGCAGTTTGCCCCAGGGACAGAAGAACACTGAAGCTTTCTTT.